The 13 T cell receptor beta chains listed next were all sequenced from one sample in a study of OX40 agonist ivuxolimab in advanced cancers. This table comes from immunoSEQ multiplex PCR, and its TCRdb copy is limited to in-frame clones, with some not included. The profile shows roughly 50,000 clones, roughly 90% of them singletons. The source was CD4+ or CD8+ T cells sorted from blood, collected in a trial of the OX40 agonist ivuxolimab. All receptors derive from an adult with an advanced solid tumor such as melanoma, head and neck, liver or kidney cancer.

This clone occurred once. This chain links TRBV7-2 with TRBJ1-4; D is possibly TRBD1 (5 bases). Looked up from germline, CDR1 is SGHTA and CDR2 is FQGNSA. With 5 bases removed from V and 0 bases from J, the gap between germline ends came to 10 bases. This CDR3 region has 15 residues. CDR3 amino acids: CASSDRGATNEKLFF. CDR3 DNA sequence: TGTGCCAGCAGCGATAGGGGTGCAACTAATGAAAAACTGTTTTTT.

The chain carries TRBV5-1 and TRBJ1-5, with unresolved D. The CDR3 is 13 residues long. The V gene's germline CDR1 is SGHRS and CDR2 YFSETQ. Trimming shortened V by 4 bases and J by 2 bases, and 7 bases separated the two germline ends. CDR3 residues: CASSPTGNQPQHF. Written as DNA, the CDR3 is TGCGCCAGCAGCCCTACTGGCAATCAGCCCCAGCATTTT.

V and J are TRBV5-4 and TRBJ2-1, with 7 bases aligning to TRBD2. Trimming removed 4 bases from V and 6 bases from J; junction bases left unmatched: 10. Per germline, CDR1 SGHNT and CDR2 YYREEE (reference sequence). The CDR3 is 15 residues long. The CDR3 loop is CASSAGLDGFNEQFF. CDR3 sequence (DNA): TGTGCCAGCAGCGCAGGACTAGATGGGTTCAATGAGCAGTTCTTC.

The chain carries TRBV5-6 and TRBJ2-7; TRBD1 matches 7 bases. After removal of 4 bases from V and 2 bases from J, the junction contained 3 bases not matched to a gene. Germline values: CDR1 SGHDT, CDR2 YYEEEE. The length of the CDR3 is 13 residues. The CDR3 sequence is CASSGGQPYEQYF. DNA for the CDR3: TGTGCCAGCAGCGGGGGACAGCCCTACGAGCAGTACTTC.

This sequence joins TRBV29-1 and TRBJ2-2; 7 bases line up with TRBD1. CDR1 and CDR2 (germline): SQVTM, ANQGSEA. The trim removed 6 bases at V and 2 bases at J, leaving 9 bases unmatched. This CDR3 has 15 amino acids. CDR3: CSVKKGTVNTGELFF. The CDR3 DNA is TGCAGCGTCAAAAAGGGGACAGTTAACACCGGGGAGCTGTTTTTT.

The chain links TRBV28 to TRBJ2-7; D call uncertain. Trimming left V 6 bases short and J 2 bases short, with 8 bases between. Germline V lookup: CDR1 MDHEN, CDR2 SYDVKM. The CDR3 extends over 12 amino acids. CDR3 nucleotide sequence: TGTGCCAGCAGCTCATCCCCCTACGAGCAGTACTTC. Translating it yields CASSSSPYEQYF.

This clone was observed a single time. The J gene is TRBJ2-7, the V gene TRBV6-1, with a possible D match to TRBD1 (5 bases). The CDR3 spans 14 residues. The V gene lost 6 bases and the J gene lost 2 bases, with 14 bases spanning the gap. The germline V gene has CDR1 MNHNS and CDR2 SASEGT. The CDR3 coding sequence is TGTGCCAGCAGCTCCACGACGGACACCTACGAGCAGTACTTC. Encoded protein: CASSSTTDTYEQYF.

V and J are TRBV6-1 and TRBJ2-7; TRBD1 matches at 11 bases. Germline-derived CDR1 and CDR2 are MNHNS and SASEGT. V dropped 4 bases and J dropped 3; count of bases not matched to a gene: 5. This CDR3 is 15 amino acids long. The DNA for the CDR3 is TGTGCCAGCAGTGTCCCCGGGACAGGGGGCTACGAGCAGTACTTC. Its protein product is CASSVPGTGGYEQYF.

This clone has only one observation. The chain employs TRBV19 and TRBJ2-7, with D perhaps TRBD1 (5 bases). Between the trimmed V and J ends, which lost 11 bases and 3 bases, there was a span of 20 bases. The CDR3 extends over 14 amino acids. CDR1 is LNHDA, CDR2 SQIVND, per germline (reference sequence). Here the CDR3 reads CAASPRTLFYEQYF. The CDR3 coding sequence is TGTGCCGCCTCCCCCCGGACACTCTTCTACGAGCAGTACTTC.

V is TRBV2 and J is TRBJ2-5; TRBD1 matches 12 bases. The CDR3 totals 15 residues. Trimming took 4 bases from V and 5 from J; bases not matched to a gene: 5. The germline CDR1 and CDR2 sequences are SNHLY and FYNNEI. CDR3 nucleotide sequence: TGTGCCAGCAGTGCCGGGACAGGGGGCGCGGAGACCCAGTACTTC. Translation gives CASSAGTGGAETQYF.

The chain couples TRBV6-5 to TRBJ2-5; 8 bases map to TRBD1. Germline loops: CDR1 MNHEY, CDR2 SVGAGI. This CDR3 has 13 residues. With V trimmed by 6 bases and J by 3 bases, 3 bases remained unmatched. The CDR3 reads CASRSGQEETQYF. The CDR3 bases are TGTGCCAGCAGATCGGGACAGGAAGAGACCCAGTACTTC.

There are a few counts of this clone. V usage is TRBV6-5 and J usage is TRBJ2-1; tentatively, D is TRBD2 (5 bases). Between the trimmed V and J ends, which lost 0 bases and 0 bases, there was a span of 9 bases. CDR3 length: 16 amino acids. Germline V gene lookup returns CDR1 MNHEY and CDR2 SVGAGI. The CDR3 protein is CASSYSRGSSYNEQFF. CDR3 nucleotides: TGTGCCAGCAGTTACTCGAGAGGGAGCTCCTACAATGAGCAGTTCTTC.

The rearrangement uses TRBV7-9 and TRBJ2-5; maybe TRBD2 (7 bases). Trimming took 1 base from V and 5 from J, leaving 14 bases between them. Germline V gene lookup returns CDR1 SEHNR and CDR2 FQNEAQ (reference sequence). The CDR3 length is 15 residues. In nucleotides, the CDR3 is TGTGCCAGCAGCTTAGGGGGCGGGGGCGTTGAGACCCAGTACTTC. Translating gives CASSLGGGGVETQYF.